This is a list of T cell receptor beta chains from one sample in a study of blood T cell repertoires in COVID-19. Assay used: immunoSEQ multiplex PCR; TCRdb lists only in-frame clones, some missing. Among approximately 100,000 clones, around 88% were seen once, and the ten largest hold roughly 19%. Sequences were obtained from peripheral blood. These receptors all stem from a human donor with acute or convalescent COVID-19. The donor label of this sample is uncertain. CDR3s include the opening cysteine and the closing phenylalanine or tryptophan. D genes are given only for firm matches. Where a row states a size, it is once, few, many or the class of an expanded clone; other rows omit it.

TRBD1	.	TRBV2	TRBJ1-1	CASTRGVIDTEAFF	TGTGCCAGCACCAGGGGGGTTATTGACACTGAAGCTTTCTTT
TRBD1	.	TRBV5-1	TRBJ2-3	CASRPQGASTDTQYF	TGCGCCAGCAGACCGCAGGGGGCCAGCACAGATACGCAGTATTTT
.	.	TRBV6-4	TRBJ2-3	CASSVAGGTDTQYF	TGTGCCAGCAGTGTGGCGGGCGGGACAGATACGCAGTATTTT
.	.	TRBV30	TRBJ2-1	CASHTGSYNEQFF	TGTGCCTCCCACACAGGCTCCTACAATGAGCAGTTCTTC
.	.	TRBV2	TRBJ1-3	CASTDGNSGNTIYF	TGTGCCAGCACAGACGGGAACTCTGGAAACACCATATATTTT
TRBD1	.	TRBV4-1	TRBJ1-2	CASSPNPQGYYGYTF	TGCGCCAGCAGCCCAAACCCACAGGGGTACTATGGCTACACCTTC
.	.	TRBV7-9	TRBJ1-1	CASSPRRYSGRAFF	TGTGCCAGCAGCCCCCGGCGCTACAGCGGAAGGGCTTTCTTT
TRBD2	.	TRBV5-1	TRBJ2-3	CASSPGGTLTDTQYF	TGCGCCAGCAGCCCGGGAGGGACACTCACAGATACGCAGTATTTT
TRBD1	once	TRBV10-3	TRBJ1-3	CATTGEIAGNTIYF	TGTGCCACTACAGGGGAAATAGCTGGAAACACCATATATTTT
TRBD1	.	TRBV4-2	TRBJ1-5	CASSRGQGIVLGNQPQHF	TGTGCCAGCAGTCGCGGACAGGGGATAGTTTTGGGCAATCAGCCCCAGCATTTT
.	few	TRBV19	TRBJ1-1	CASSSRRGNTEAFF	TGTGCCAGTAGTTCACGCAGGGGGAACACTGAAGCTTTCTTT
.	.	TRBV4-2	TRBJ1-2	CASSQDLQETYGYTF	TGTGCCAGCAGCCAAGATCTGCAGGAAACCTATGGCTACACCTTC
TRBD1	.	TRBV10-3	TRBJ2-7	CAISDRLGTGSRSYEQYF	TGTGCCATCAGTGATCGACTAGGGACAGGCTCTAGGTCCTACGAGCAGTACTTC
.	.	TRBV28	TRBJ1-6	CASSLGTYNSPLHF	TGTGCCAGCAGCCTCGGGACCTATAATTCACCCCTCCACTTT
.	.	TRBV28	TRBJ1-5	CASSPPRQSFNQPQHF	TGTGCCAGCAGTCCTCCACGACAGTCCTTCAATCAGCCCCAGCATTTT
TRBD2	.	TRBV7-2	TRBJ2-1	CASSPGLAGGNNEQFF	TGTGCCAGCAGCCCAGGACTAGCGGGGGGTAATAATGAGCAGTTCTTC
.	.	TRBV19	TRBJ1-5	CASSGHLNQPQHF	TGTGCCAGTAGTGGACACCTCAATCAGCCCCAGCATTTT
.	.	TRBV5-1	TRBJ2-7	CASMEEGASYEQYF	TGCGCCAGTATGGAAGAGGGAGCCTCCTACGAGCAGTACTTC
.	.	TRBV4-2	TRBJ2-1	CASSQFGGITMDNEQFF	TGTGCCAGCAGCCAATTTGGCGGGATAACGATGGACAATGAGCAGTTCTTC
.	.	TRBV10-3	TRBJ1-1	CAIRGQPNTEAFF	TGTGCCATCAGAGGACAGCCGAACACTGAAGCTTTCTTT
TRBD1	.	TRBV6-2/TRBV6-3	TRBJ1-2	CASSPGGTGSLYGYTF	TGTGCCAGCAGCCCTGGTGGGACAGGTTCTTTGTATGGCTACACCTTC
TRBD2	.	TRBV5-1	TRBJ2-1	CASSLISGRAYNEQFF	TGCGCCAGCAGCTTGATTAGCGGGAGGGCCTACAATGAGCAGTTCTTC
.	.	TRBV6-5	TRBJ1-5	CASSTGEGDQPQHF	TGTGCCAGCAGCACCGGCGAGGGTGATCAGCCCCAGCATTTT
.	once	TRBV5-4	TRBJ1-3	CASSTQQGTGNTIYF	TGTGCCAGCAGCACCCAACAGGGTACCGGAAACACCATATATTTT
.	.	TRBV7-2	TRBJ1-4	CASSLVADYNEKLFF	TGTGCCAGCAGCTTAGTTGCGGATTATAATGAGAAACTGTTTTTT
.	.	TRBV12-3/TRBV12-4	TRBJ1-2	CASTNAPGGPYTF	TGTGCCAGCACTAACGCGCCGGGGGGCCCCTACACCTTC
.	.	TRBV19	TRBJ1-1	CASERRTGWSTEAFF	TGTGCCAGCGAACGTAGGACGGGATGGAGTACTGAAGCTTTCTTT
TRBD2	.	TRBV11-2	TRBJ2-4	CASSMIGLAEYQAKNIQYF	TGTGCCAGCAGCATGATTGGACTAGCGGAGTACCAAGCCAAAAACATTCAGTACTTC
TRBD1	.	TRBV28	TRBJ1-6	CASSPPYRGSPLHF	TGTGCCAGCAGCCCTCCTTACAGGGGTTCACCCCTCCACTTT
.	.	TRBV28	TRBJ1-2	CASSFPGEVGYGYTF	TGTGCCAGCAGTTTTCCGGGGGAGGTGGGCTATGGCTACACCTTC
TRBD1	.	TRBV6-5	TRBJ1-1	CASSFTGEGFTEAFF	TGTGCCAGCAGTTTCACAGGGGAAGGGTTTACTGAAGCTTTCTTT
.	.	TRBV27	TRBJ2-2	CASSLSPGGTRPNTGELFF	TGTGCCAGCAGTTTATCGCCAGGGGGGACCCGCCCGAACACCGGGGAGCTGTTTTTT
.	.	TRBV19	TRBJ1-1	CASSIDLAGEAFF	TGTGCCAGTAGTATAGATCTCGCAGGTGAAGCTTTCTTT
.	.	TRBV5-6	TRBJ2-3	CASSPGEIADTQYF	TGTGCCAGCAGCCCCGGGGAGATAGCAGATACGCAGTATTTT
.	.	TRBV12-3/TRBV12-4	TRBJ1-6	CASSLAFNSPLHF	TGTGCCAGCAGTTTAGCCTTTAATTCACCCCTCCACTTT
TRBD1	.	TRBV19	TRBJ1-1	CASSTPPGTGGTEAFF	TGTGCCAGTAGTACGCCCCCCGGGACAGGGGGCACTGAAGCTTTCTTT
TRBD2	.	TRBV4-3	TRBJ2-5	CASSQGTSGAKTQYF	TGCGCCAGCAGCCAAGGGACTAGCGGGGCGAAGACCCAGTACTTC
.	.	TRBV7-2	TRBJ2-7	CASSSDSRGEQYF	TGTGCCAGCAGCTCGGACAGCAGAGGCGAGCAGTACTTC
TRBD2	.	TRBV6-6	TRBJ2-7	CASSYPGLAAYEQYF	TGTGCCAGCAGTTACCCGGGACTAGCGGCCTACGAGCAGTACTTC
.	.	TRBV18	TRBJ1-1	CASSPPPGTEAFF	TGTGCCAGCTCACCACCCCCGGGAACTGAAGCTTTCTTT